These T cell receptor beta chains were read from a single sample in a study of T cells in Graves' hyperthyroidism and ophthalmopathy. MiXCR, applied by TCRdb to the multiplex PCR reads, yields one record per CDR3 protein. There are 350,000 to 450,000 distinct CDR3 sequences in the sample; more than 13% occur only once, and over 25% lies in the top ten. Sample: blood. The source of these receptors is a man aged 50 or older with Graves' ophthalmopathy. Each CDR3 is given with its conserved first and last residue. The order of the fields is J gene, D gene, CDR3 length, V gene, clone size, CDR3 DNA, CDR3 protein. D genes are given only for firm matches. Size is omitted from some rows. Given values are once, few, many or a class for expanded clones.

j_gene: TRBJ1-2
d_gene: NA
len: 12
v_gene: TRBV30
abundance: NA
CDR3nt: TGTGCCTGGAGTGGGGGAGGATATGGCTACACCTTC
CDR3aa: CAWSGGGYGYTF

j_gene: TRBJ2-5
d_gene: TRBD1
len: 11
v_gene: TRBV29-1
abundance: NA
CDR3nt: TGCAGCGTTGAACGGGACAGGGCCAAGTACTTC
CDR3aa: CSVERDRAKYF

j_gene: TRBJ2-2
d_gene: NA
len: 16
v_gene: TRBV9
abundance: NA
CDR3nt: TGTGCCAGCAGCGTAGTGGCTAACCCAAACACCGGGGAGCTGTTTTTT
CDR3aa: CASSVVANPNTGELFF

j_gene: TRBJ2-1
d_gene: NA
len: 15
v_gene: TRBV6-2/TRBV6-3
abundance: few
CDR3nt: TGTGCCAGCAGTTACTCGGGGACATCCACAAATGAGCAGTTCTTC
CDR3aa: CASSYSGTSTNEQFF

j_gene: TRBJ2-5
d_gene: NA
len: 13
v_gene: TRBV2
abundance: many
CDR3nt: TGTGCCAGCAGTGCGGGCAGAGGGGAGACCCAGTACTTC
CDR3aa: CASSAGRGETQYF

j_gene: TRBJ2-6
d_gene: TRBD1
len: 15
v_gene: TRBV7-2
abundance: few
CDR3nt: TGTGCCAGCAGCTCACCCAGGGGGAGCGCCAACGTCCTGACTTTC
CDR3aa: CASSSPRGSANVLTF

j_gene: TRBJ2-2
d_gene: NA
len: 15
v_gene: TRBV2
abundance: NA
CDR3nt: TGTGCCAGCAGCCCGGCCCGGACAGAGAACGGGGGGCTGTTTTTT
CDR3aa: CASSPARTENGGLFF

j_gene: TRBJ1-5
d_gene: TRBD1
len: 15
v_gene: TRBV19
abundance: few
CDR3nt: TGTGCCAGTAGTATTTCTGGACAGGACATACAGCCCCAGCATTTT
CDR3aa: CASSISGQDIQPQHF

j_gene: TRBJ2-1
d_gene: NA
len: 12
v_gene: TRBV9
abundance: NA
CDR3nt: TGTGCCAGCAGCGCAGTCTTCCATGAGCAGTTCTTC
CDR3aa: CASSAVFHEQFF

j_gene: TRBJ2-1
d_gene: TRBD2
len: 15
v_gene: TRBV20-1
abundance: NA
CDR3nt: TGCAGTGGTAGTCGGCTAGCGGGAACCTACAATGAGCAGTTCTTC
CDR3aa: CSGSRLAGTYNEQFF

j_gene: TRBJ2-1
d_gene: NA
len: 17
v_gene: TRBV14
abundance: many
CDR3nt: TGTGCCAGCAGCGTTCCGCAAGGGGGAAGCTCCTACAATGAGCAGTTCTTC
CDR3aa: CASSVPQGGSSYNEQFF

j_gene: TRBJ2-7
d_gene: NA
len: 14
v_gene: TRBV7-2
abundance: NA
CDR3nt: TGTGCCAGCGGGTTGCATGGGCAGGGGGGGGGGCAGTACTTC
CDR3aa: CASGLHGQGGGQYF

j_gene: TRBJ2-5
d_gene: NA
len: 16
v_gene: TRBV5-1
abundance: few
CDR3nt: TGCGCCAGCAGCTTGGCCGGGTGGGGCCAGGAAGAGACCCAGTACTTC
CDR3aa: CASSLAGWGQEETQYF

j_gene: TRBJ2-7
d_gene: NA
len: 13
v_gene: TRBV2
abundance: few
CDR3nt: TGTGCCAGCAACCGAGACAGGTTCTACGAGCAGTACTTC
CDR3aa: CASNRDRFYEQYF

j_gene: TRBJ2-1
d_gene: TRBD2
len: 19
v_gene: TRBV18
abundance: NA
CDR3nt: TGTGCCAGCTCACTGGACGGGACTAGCGGGGGCGGGTCCTACAATGAGCAGTTCTTC
CDR3aa: CASSLDGTSGGGSYNEQFF

j_gene: TRBJ1-1
d_gene: NA
len: 11
v_gene: TRBV27
abundance: NA
CDR3nt: TGTGCCAGCAGTTTATATGGGGAAGCTTTCTTT
CDR3aa: CASSLYGEAFF

j_gene: TRBJ2-5
d_gene: NA
len: 13
v_gene: TRBV2
abundance: few
CDR3nt: TGTGCCAGCAGTGAGAGGGACATGACAGTCCGGCACTTC
CDR3aa: CASSERDMTVRHF

j_gene: TRBJ2-7
d_gene: NA
len: 14
v_gene: TRBV2
abundance: many
CDR3nt: TGTGCCAGCAGTGAAGAAGGATGGGGAGGCGAGCAGTACTTC
CDR3aa: CASSEEGWGGEQYF

j_gene: TRBJ2-3
d_gene: NA
len: 15
v_gene: TRBV7-3
abundance: few
CDR3nt: TGTGCCAGCAGCGCCTCCCGCGGGAGCACAGATACGCAGTATTTT
CDR3aa: CASSASRGSTDTQYF

j_gene: TRBJ2-5
d_gene: TRBD2
len: 19
v_gene: TRBV12-3/TRBV12-4
abundance: many
CDR3nt: TGTGCCAGCAGTTATGACGGACTAGCGGGACCCGTTCGGAGGGAGACCCAGTACTTC
CDR3aa: CASSYDGLAGPVRRETQYF

j_gene: TRBJ2-2
d_gene: NA
len: 17
v_gene: TRBV29-1
abundance: NA
CDR3nt: TGCAGCGTTGTCCTTACCGGGCGCCTACTCAAGACCGGGGAGCTGTTTTTT
CDR3aa: CSVVLTGRLLKTGELFF

j_gene: TRBJ1-1
d_gene: NA
len: 15
v_gene: TRBV12-3/TRBV12-4
abundance: many
CDR3nt: TGTGCCAGCAGTGAATACCCGGGACGCGGGACGGGAACTTTCTTT
CDR3aa: CASSEYPGRGTGTFF

j_gene: TRBJ2-5
d_gene: TRBD1
len: 15
v_gene: TRBV7-9
abundance: few
CDR3nt: TGTGCCAGCAGCTGGGCGACAGGGGAGCAAGAGACCCAGTACTTC
CDR3aa: CASSWATGEQETQYF